One sample yielded the 3 T cell receptor beta chains listed below, sequenced in a study of T cells in Graves' hyperthyroidism and ophthalmopathy. RNA transcripts provided the source from which TCR beta CDR3 regions were amplified. First-round RT-PCR targeting the TCR CDR3 was performed with the HTBI primer set. MiXCR was run by TCRdb on the multiplex PCR reads, yielding one entry per CDR3 protein. The data contain around 430,000 distinct CDR3 sequences, about 15% of them singletons. The source material was blood. The receptors originated from a woman in her 30s with Graves' hyperthyroidism.

Ten or more counts support this clonotype. This rearrangement joins TRBV6-1 to TRBJ2-7; D perhaps matches TRBD2 (6 bases). The ends were cut back, 6 bases at V and 2 bases at J, with 17 bases in the middle. Germline assignment: CDR1 MNHNS and CDR2 SASEGT. The length of the CDR3 is 15 residues. Here the CDR3 DNA reads TGTGCCAGCAGCCGGGCGGGAAGCGAGCCCTACGAGCAGTACTTC. Its protein product is CASSRAGSEPYEQYF.

This clonotype was observed many times. The V and J genes are TRBV24-1 and TRBJ2-5; 13 nucleotides agree with TRBD2. Germline CDR1 is KGHDR and CDR2 is SFDVKD. V was pared by 4 bases and J by 5 bases, with 9 bases of the junction left unmatched. This CDR3 is 17 amino acids long. CDR3 bases: TGTGCCACCAGTGACCCTGGACTAGCGGGAGTTAAGGAGACCCAGTACTTC. This gives the protein CATSDPGLAGVKETQYF.

This clonotype was counted between two and nine times. The chain employs TRBV24-1 and TRBJ2-3, with TRBD2 matching over 7 bases. V shed 7 bases, J shed 2 bases, and the junction held 5 bases outside the gene matches. There are 14 residues in the CDR3. Germline values: CDR1 KGHDR, CDR2 SFDVKD. The CDR3 spells CATSSGTHTDTQYF. The CDR3 coding sequence is TGTGCCACCAGCAGCGGGACCCACACAGATACGCAGTATTTT.